This T cell receptor (beta chain) was recorded in a study of blood T cells in healthy people across ages. Primed by a sample-barcoded 5' primer and a J-beta primer mix, a second PCR proceeded for roughly 7 to 11 cycles. TCRdb re-derived calls from the 5' RACE reads in MiXCR, one entry per CDR3 protein. The table records around 990,000 distinct CDR3 sequences, approximately 25% of them present only once. This clonotype was detected only a few times. V was clipped by 2 bases and J by 2 bases, with 12 bases between them. The germline CDR1 and CDR2 sequences are SGHTA and FQGNSA. The CDR3 covers 15 residues. This sample was shared with a second study, whose subject was T cells of mothers and their children.

The sample was blood. The chain employs TRBV7-2 and TRBJ2-5; a possible D gene is TRBD1 (6 bases). This TCR was sampled from a girl aged 2 to 10 in good health. The CDR3 nucleotides are TGTGCCAGCAGCTTACAGGGGACGGTTCAAGAGACCCAGTACTTC. Encoded protein: CASSLQGTVQETQYF.